What follows are 23 T cell receptor beta chains derived from one specimen sequenced in a study of cytomegalovirus exposure and HLA in healthy donors. Primers included in the PCR were 60 Vbeta and 13 Jbeta primers. The protocol was immunoSEQ multiplex PCR, while the TCRdb copy is restricted to in-frame clones and leaves out a portion. The data contain fewer than 200,000 clones, around 75% of them singletons. Input material: PBMCs. The receptor set was obtained from a woman aged 25-40 years in good health and CMV-seronegative.

This clone was observed a handful of times. The chain is built from TRBV5-5 and TRBJ2-1, with a tentative D call TRBD2 (5 bases). The CDR3 covers 16 residues. Germline assignment: CDR1 SGHKS and CDR2 YYEKEE (reference sequence). The V and J ends lost 2 bases and 10 bases respectively, with 22 bases between them. The chain's CDR3 is CASSFFPEKRRGEQFF. The CDR3 coding sequence is TGTGCCAGCAGCTTCTTTCCGGAAAAGCGTCGAGGGGAGCAGTTCTTC.

The chain's CDR3 is CASSLDGGISGNTIYF. CDR3 coding DNA: TGTGCCAGCAGCTTAGATGGGGGGATTTCTGGAAACACCATATATTTT. The gene calls are TRBV11-2 and TRBJ1-3, with TRBD1 as a possible D gene (5 bases). The CDR3 extends over 16 amino acids. V lost 0 bases to trimming and J lost 1 base, with 10 bases between them. Germline V gene lookup returns CDR1 SGHAT and CDR2 FQNNGV.

The chain recombines TRBV19 with TRBJ2-7; 10 nucleotides agree with TRBD1. Germline values: CDR1 LNHDA, CDR2 SQIVND (reference sequence). The CDR3 is 16 residues long. Trimming removed 7 bases from V and 4 bases from J; junction bases left unmatched: 13. The CDR3 DNA reads TGTGCCAGTAACCCCAGGTTCGGGACAGGGGATTACGAGCAGTACTTC. It codes for CASNPRFGTGDYEQYF.

The J gene is TRBJ2-7, the V gene TRBV4-1; 8 bases are a match to TRBD2. V lost 4 bases and J lost 4; bases outside the gene matches: 15. The CDR3 is made up of 17 amino acids. The germline CDR1 and CDR2 sequences are MGHRA and YSYEKL. The CDR3 sequence: CASSRIGTGTSRYEQYF. Here the CDR3 DNA reads TGCGCCAGCAGCCGCATCGGCACCGGGACTAGTCGGTACGAGCAGTACTTC.

This clone was recorded a few times. The genes are TRBV5-1 and TRBJ2-3; 12 bases are a match to TRBD2. V lost 1 base, J lost 4 bases, and 1 base stayed unmatched. Germline V CDR1 and CDR2: SGHRS, YFSETQ. The length of the CDR3 is 15 residues. CDR3 nucleotides: TGCGCCAGCAGCTTGACTAGCGGGGGGCCAGATACGCAGTATTTT. It encodes CASSLTSGGPDTQYF.

Only one count was recorded for this clone. V usage is TRBV7-8 and J usage is TRBJ2-2, with 9 nucleotides matching TRBD1. V was pared by 6 bases and J by 3 bases, with 5 bases of the junction left unmatched. This CDR3 spans 15 amino acids. Germline V CDR1 and CDR2: SGHVS, FQNEAQ. The CDR3 nucleotides are TGTGCCAGCAGGAGCCGGGACAGGGACACCGGGGAGCTGTTTTTT. It encodes CASRSRDRDTGELFF.

V is TRBV5-4 and J is TRBJ1-6, with TRBD1 matching over 10 bases. J lost 9 bases, V lost 3 bases, and 6 bases had no gene match. Germline loops: CDR1 SGHNT, CDR2 YYREEE (reference sequence). The length of the CDR3 is 15 residues. CDR3 coding DNA: TGTGCCAGCAGCTCGAGACAGGGGGCGAGTTCACCCCTCCACTTT. This gives the protein CASSSRQGASSPLHF. Complete variable domain (other parts from reference TRBV5-4 and TRBJ1-6): ETGVTQSPTHLIKTRGQQVTLRCSSQSGHNTVSWYQQALGQGPQFIFQYYREEENGRGNFPPRFSGLQFPNYSSELNVNALELDDSALYLCASSSRQGASSPLHFGNGTRLTVT.

The chain is built from TRBV29-1 and TRBJ1-3, with D perhaps TRBD1 (5 bases). The CDR3 has 12 residues. Germline CDR1 and CDR2: SQVTM and ANQGSEA. V was clipped by 6 bases and J by 4 bases, with 10 bases between them. The CDR3 region has the DNA TGCAGCGTGACAGTCTGGGGAAACACCATATATTTT. This gives the protein CSVTVWGNTIYF.

This clone has just one count. V usage is TRBV5-1 and J usage is TRBJ1-2; TRBD1 matches 8 bases. The CDR3 is 14 residues long. Germline V gives CDR1 SGHRS, CDR2 YFSETQ. V shed 4 bases and J 2 bases; nucleotides not matched to a gene: 4. CDR3 loop: CASSPRTGNYGYTF. In DNA, the CDR3 is TGCGCCAGCAGCCCACGGACAGGGAACTATGGCTACACCTTC.

This clone was detected a few times. V and J are TRBV5-1 and TRBJ2-7; 9 positions match TRBD2. The V and J ends lost 4 bases and 4 bases, in that order; junction bases with no gene match: 9. CDR1 and CDR2 from the germline V gene are SGHRS and YFSETQ. The length of the CDR3 is 15 residues. CDR3 DNA: TGCGCCAGCAGCGAAGCGGGGGGCGGCGGGTACGAGCAGTACTTC. This sequence encodes CASSEAGGGGYEQYF.

The chain recombines TRBV18 with TRBJ1-2; D call uncertain. Between the trimmed V and J ends, which lost 0 bases and 4 bases, there was a span of 9 bases. CDR1 KGHSH and CDR2 LQKENI come from the germline V gene. This CDR3 region has 14 residues. CDR3 sequence reads: CASSPPSTLYGYTF. Written as DNA, the CDR3 is TGTGCCAGCTCACCACCCTCGACACTCTATGGCTACACCTTC.

Details on this clone: Mismatch with germline at one junction end may stem from a read error. The V call is TRBV6-4, the J call TRBJ2-2; TRBD2 matches 14 bases. CDR3 length: 17 amino acids. CDR1 is MRHNA, CDR2 SNTAGT, per germline. The CDR3 DNA sequence: TGTGCCAGCGGGGGACTAGCGGGAGAGGCCCACACCGGGGGGCTGTTTTTT. Its translation: CASGGLAGEAHTGGLFF.

There are a few counts of this clone. The chain joins TRBV18 to TRBJ2-1; perhaps TRBD2 as D (5 bases). The CDR3 runs to 14 residues. CDR1 KGHSH and CDR2 LQKENI come from the germline V gene. V gave up 3 bases and J gave up 8 bases, with 14 bases separating them. CDR3 in DNA: TGTGCCAGCTCACCGGGTACTAGAGACGATGAGCAGTTCTTC. This encodes CASSPGTRDDEQFF. Full variable domain (remainder filled in from reference TRBV18 and TRBJ2-1): NAGVMQNPRHLVRRRGQEARLRCSPMKGHSHVYWYRQLPEEGLKFMVYLQKENIIDESGMPKERFSAEFPKEGPSILRIQQVVRGDSAAYFCASSPGTRDDEQFFGPGTRLTVL.

The chain employs TRBV10-3 and TRBJ2-5, with D possibly matching TRBD2 (6 bases). The J call is in doubt because the DNA end fits TRBJ2-7 better. Per germline, CDR1 ENHRY and CDR2 SYGVKD. The CDR3 contains 14 residues. CDR3 protein: CAMNSGTSSYEQYF. For the CDR3, the DNA is TGTGCCATGAACTCCGGGACTTCCAGCTACGAGCAGTACTTC.

The V and J genes are TRBV19 and TRBJ1-5; the D gene is possibly TRBD1 (6 bases). Germline V CDR1 and CDR2: LNHDA, SQIVND (reference sequence). The CDR3 is 16 residues long. V was pared by 0 bases and J by 6 bases, with 15 bases between. The CDR3 spells CASSIDPTGMSQPQHF. CDR3 DNA: TGTGCCAGTAGTATAGATCCTACAGGGATGAGTCAGCCCCAGCATTTT.

Only a few counts were recorded for this clone. V usage is TRBV5-1 and J usage is TRBJ2-5, with a tentative D call TRBD1 (6 bases). CDR1 is SGHRS, CDR2 YFSETQ, per germline. The CDR3 runs to 13 residues. Trimming took off 2 bases at V and 9 bases at J, with 14 bases between the two ends. CDR3 bases: TGCGCCAGCAGCTTAGGGAATACAGGGTCCCAGTACTTC. Translated, it gives CASSLGNTGSQYF. The variable domain in full, completed from reference TRBV5-1 and TRBJ2-5, reads KAGVTQTPRYLIKTRGQQVTLSCSPISGHRSVSWYQQTPGQGLQFLFEYFSETQRNKGNFPGRFSGRQFSNSRSEMNVSTLELGDSALYLCASSLGNTGSQYFGPGTRLLVL.

The genes are TRBV5-1 and TRBJ2-7; TRBD1 matches 9 bases. V gave up 0 bases and J gave up 3 bases; unmatched junction bases: 4. CDR3 length equals 15 residues. Per the germline V gene, CDR1 is SGHRS and CDR2 is YFSETQ. This CDR3 reads CASSLVGTGIYEQYF. The DNA of the CDR3 is TGCGCCAGCAGCTTGGTAGGGACAGGGATCTACGAGCAGTACTTC.

The gene calls are TRBV5-6 and TRBJ1-5, with a weak D call TRBD1 (6 bases). This CDR3 comprises 14 residues. Trimming pared 4 bases from V and 3 bases from J, leaving 11 bases between. Germline CDR1 reads SGHDT; CDR2 reads YYEEEE. In DNA form, the CDR3 reads TGTGCCAGCAGCCAGTCAGGGGTCAATCAGCCCCAGCATTTT. Protein sequence: CASSQSGVNQPQHF.

The chain couples TRBV4-1 to TRBJ2-7; D might be TRBD1 (5 bases). Trimming shortened V by 2 bases and J by 9 bases, and 14 bases separated the two germline ends. Germline assignment: CDR1 MGHRA and CDR2 YSYEKL. CDR3 length: 13 residues. CDR3 nucleotide sequence: TGCGCCAGCAGCCAAATAGCAGGGAACACGCAGTACTTC. Its translation: CASSQIAGNTQYF.

This clone has a single count. The V gene is TRBV6-6, the J gene TRBJ1-1; D unresolved. With 1 base removed from V and 0 bases from J, the gap between germline ends came to 6 bases. CDR3 length: 14 residues. Germline V gene sequence: CDR1 MNHNY, CDR2 SVGAGI (reference sequence). The CDR3 sequence is CASSYWAMNTEAFF. The DNA of the CDR3 is TGTGCCAGCAGTTACTGGGCCATGAACACTGAAGCTTTCTTT.

This sequence joins TRBV6-6 and TRBJ2-5; 8 positions match TRBD1. The CDR3 extends over 16 amino acids. CDR1 MNHNY and CDR2 SVGAGI come from the germline V gene (reference sequence). The ends lost 0 bases at V and 1 base at J; junction bases unmatched: 4. CDR3 protein: CASSYSGQGRQETQYF. As DNA, the CDR3 is TGTGCCAGCAGTTACTCCGGACAGGGCCGCCAAGAGACCCAGTACTTC.

This clone was counted between two and nine times. The J gene is TRBJ1-1, the V gene TRBV7-3; TRBD1 matches 7 bases. The CDR3 consists of 16 residues. V lost 1 base and J lost 1; bases outside the gene matches: 6. The germline CDR1 and CDR2 sequences are SGHTA and FQGTGA. CDR3 sequence (DNA): TGTGCCAGCAGCTTAAACGCAGGGGGAGGGAACACTGAAGCTTTCTTT. Encoded protein: CASSLNAGGGNTEAFF. Together with reference TRBV7-3 and TRBJ1-1, the CDR3 gives the full variable domain: GAGVSQTPSNKVTEKGKYVELRCDPISGHTALYWYRQSLGQGPEFLIYFQGTGAADDSGLPNDRFFAVRPEGSVSTLKIQRTERGDSAVYLCASSLNAGGGNTEAFFGQGTRLTVV.

J is TRBJ2-1 and V is TRBV11-2; no reliable D call. V dropped 3 bases and J dropped 4 bases, with 13 bases sitting between them. Looked up from germline, CDR1 is SGHAT and CDR2 is FQNNGV. The length of the CDR3 is 15 residues. The CDR3: CASSLSLRKYNEQFF. The CDR3, as DNA: TGTGCCAGCAGCTTGTCACTCAGGAAATACAATGAGCAGTTCTTC. Supplemented by reference TRBV11-2 and TRBJ2-1, the full variable domain reads EAGVAQSPRYKIIEKRQSVAFWCNPISGHATLYWYQQILGQGPKLLIQFQNNGVVDDSQLPKDRFSAERLKGVDSTLKIQPAKLEDSAVYLCASSLSLRKYNEQFFGPGTRLTVL.